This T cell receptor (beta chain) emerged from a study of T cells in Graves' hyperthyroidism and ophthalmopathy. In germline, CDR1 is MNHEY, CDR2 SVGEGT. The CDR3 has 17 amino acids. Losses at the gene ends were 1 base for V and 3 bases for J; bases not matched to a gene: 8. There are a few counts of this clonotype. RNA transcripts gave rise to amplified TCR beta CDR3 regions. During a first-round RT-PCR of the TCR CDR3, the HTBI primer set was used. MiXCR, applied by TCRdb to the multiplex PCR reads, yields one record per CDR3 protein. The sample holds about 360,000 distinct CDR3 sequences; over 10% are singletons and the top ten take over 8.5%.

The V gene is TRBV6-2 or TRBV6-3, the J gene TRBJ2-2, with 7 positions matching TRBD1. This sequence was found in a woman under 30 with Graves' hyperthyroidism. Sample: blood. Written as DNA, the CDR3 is TGTGCCAGCAGTTACTTTCGACAGGGCGTTGACACCGGGGAGCTGTTTTTT. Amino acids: CASSYFRQGVDTGELFF.